Detailed here is one T cell receptor beta chain. Its antigen is unknown. Base qualities are not provided; no much larger clone lies one nucleotide away. This sample stems from a study of response to subunit inactivated influenza vaccine (dated by TCRdb to 2016 to 2019). For context, the study as a whole: Deep quantitative T cell receptor repertoire profiling was used in the study to track responses to a trivalent subunit inactivated influenza vaccine.

General conclusions and limits of the study: According to the authors, only a limited number of new T cells may be recruited by each seasonal influenza vaccination.

Preparation of the library involved RT-PCR. The listed sequencing device is Illumina HiSeq 2500. TCRdb redid the processing of the public reads, applying fastp at Q25 and MiXCR, and retained in-frame beta chains. Every distinct CDR3 protein forms one entry, paired with its most common genes and DNA. Present in this sample are 700,000 to 900,000 distinct CDR3 sequences, 21% of which were seen just once. The ten largest make up around 9.6% of the sample. V was cut back by 11 bases and J by 3 bases, leaving a gap of 17 bases between them. CDR1 is given as ENHRY and CDR2 as SYGVKD, both from the germline V gene. CDR3 length: 14 amino acids, cysteine to phenylalanine. Only CDR3 DNA is held: 42 bases, read in frame from base 1.

The V and J segments used are TRBV10-3 and TRBJ1-5; the D region possibly corresponds to TRBD1 (6 bases align). The clonotype comes from a man between 45 and 60 years old who received an inactivated influenza vaccine. Donor details come from another sample of the same person, matched by shared clones. Specimen: PBMCs from blood, collected about 5 days after vaccination. The DNA sequence follows: TGTGCCTCGAACGCCGGGGGCAACAATCAGCCCCAGCATTTT. Translated, it reads CASNAGGNNQPQHF.